This TCR beta chain stems from a study of blood T cell repertoires in COVID-19. Concerning this clone itself: One end of the junction is discordant with germline, which a read error may explain.

The repertoire was sequenced with immunoSEQ multiplex PCR; TCRdb's copy has only in-frame clones and lacks some. This sample yields approximately 530,000 clones, of which 85% to 90% are seen a single time; about 8% belongs to the top ten. CDR1 SGHKS and CDR2 YYEKEE come from the germline V gene (reference sequence). This CDR3 region has 12 residues. Sequencing was performed on peripheral blood. The chain carries TRBV5-5 and TRBJ2-7; 8 nucleotides match TRBD1. This receptor was obtained from a woman aged 50 to 60 with COVID-19, enrolled during active disease. CDR3 sequence: CASSPSVYQGAF. The CDR3 DNA is TGTGCCAGCAGCCCCTCCGTTTACCAGGGGGCCTTC.